This T cell receptor beta chain was identified in a study of cytomegalovirus exposure and HLA in healthy donors. Each donor was healthy, and each was a bone marrow donor. PCR amplification relied on 60 Vbeta primers (plus 13 Jbeta primers). Some clones are missing from TCRdb's copy, which holds only in-frame ones; the method was immunoSEQ multiplex PCR. This table holds 130,000 or so clones, 84% found once. This clone was found once. Its antigen remains unknown. Study-wide points: No immune exposure information besides CMV serostatus was available.

CDR1 SNHLY and CDR2 FYNNEI come from the germline V gene. The CDR3 spans 14 residues. Trimming removed 7 bases from V and 3 bases from J; junction bases left unmatched: 5. V gene TRBV2 combines with J gene TRBJ1-1, with 10 bases aligning to TRBD1. Sequencing input: PBMCs. This sequence originates from a woman in her late teens or twenties in good health and CMV-seropositive. The CDR3: CASNPGQGYTEAFF. In DNA form, the CDR3 reads TGTGCCAGCAACCCGGGACAGGGGTACACTGAAGCTTTCTTT. Based on the CDR3 plus reference TRBV2 and TRBJ1-1, the full variable domain is EPEVTQTPSHQVTQMGQEVILRCVPISNHLYFYWYRQILGQKVEFLVSFYNNEISEKSEIFDDQFSVERPDGSNFTLKIRSTKLEDSAMYFCASNPGQGYTEAFFGQGTRLTVV.